The entry below gives a single TCR beta chain sequence along with its context. No antigen is known for it. This specimen belongs to a study of a mutant IDH1 vaccine in newly diagnosed glioma. For the study at large: Vaccination followed radiotherapy alone by 4-6 weeks, or accompanied temozolomide cycles. Beforehand, treatment had been radiotherapy, temozolomide, or both; the majority received both. Regarding the study as a whole: Immune responses induced by the vaccine were seen in about 93% of patients, spanning multiple MHC alleles. Pseudoprogression showed no apparent link to changes in top peripheral T cell clonotypes.

Assay used: immunoSEQ multiplex PCR; TCRdb lists only in-frame clones, some missing. The profile covers 30,000 to 35,000 clones, with roughly 54% appearing a single time and more than 9.5% taken by the ten largest. Sample time point: week 5, during vaccination. Each dose delivered 300 ug of mutant IDH1 20-mer peptide subcutaneously with imiquimod. This CDR3 comprises 15 residues. V lost 3 bases and J lost 4, with 12 bases in between. CDR1 is LNHDA, CDR2 SQIVND, per germline (reference sequence). The source was PBMCs, collected from a glioma patient whose treatment included an IDH1 peptide vaccine. The clonotype was recovered from a woman aged 18-29 years with glioma. The chain joins TRBV19 to TRBJ1-4; D unclear. The CDR3: CASSIGGRNNEKLFF. The CDR3 DNA reads TGTGCCAGTAGTATTGGAGGGAGGAATAATGAAAAACTGTTTTTT.